This TCR beta chain was recovered during a study of preoperative IRX-2 immunotherapy in early breast cancer. Trimming removed 6 bases from V and 5 bases from J; junction bases left unmatched: 5. Germline values: CDR1 MNHGY, CDR2 SAAAGT. This CDR3 has 13 residues. Treatment in this sample: preoperative locoregional IRX-2 cytokine immunotherapy. TCRdb's copy holds only in-frame clones and misses some; the assay was immunoSEQ multiplex PCR. In the table there are around 95,000 clones, roughly 89% of which are singletons. This clonotype originated in a human donor with breast cancer. J is TRBJ1-2 and V is TRBV6-8, with 8 nucleotides matching TRBD1. Specimen: tumor tissue, collected after IRX-2 immunotherapy. The CDR3, as DNA: TGTGCCAGCAGAAGGACAGGGACGTATGGCTACACCTTC. As protein: CASRRTGTYGYTF.